This T cell receptor beta chain was identified during a study of blood T cell repertoires in COVID-19 (dated by TCRdb to the early 2020s). Some background on the complete study: The collaborator samples originated in the United States, Italy and Spain and spanned the acute and convalescent phases of COVID-19. The material from the prospective study consisted of cDNA or gDNA derived from T cells, B-cell-depleted T cells, or PBMCs. Deeply sampled blood TCRbeta repertoires from subjects exposed to, actively infected with, or recovered from COVID-19 were included in the dataset. The repertoires were made available in a free public database intended to serve as a resource for research on the immune response to SARS-CoV-2. Samples were obtained from the ongoing ImmuneRACE study (first 160 participants) and from some 1,300 subjects provided by 6 global collaborators. A de-identified subject ID, COVID-19 status, age in years and sex were almost always included in the sample metadata. Where HLA class I and class II types were available, the types were taken from metadata supplied by the sample provider, not from assay-based typing. Overall study outcomes, separate from this receptor: Clinical and demographic metadata were provided uncurated, with the amount varying by source and participant.

From the cysteine through the phenylalanine, the CDR3 covers 15 amino acids. The sequence is cut down to CDR3 DNA, 45 bases in frame from base 1. For CDR1 and CDR2, the germline V gene lists SGHVS and FNYEAQ. V has 1 base trimmed and J has 2 bases trimmed; junction bases matching no gene number 1. TCRbeta CDR3 regions were amplified from genomic DNA by means of the immunoSEQ Assay, a bias-controlled multiplex PCR. On the study's bioinformatics: Within the assay, amplification of reference gene primers was used to estimate how many nucleated cells each sample contained. To quantify the absolute abundance of each unique TCRbeta CDR3 rearrangement, sequence reads were collapsed and filtered. For each sample, productive Simpson clonality was calculated as the square root of Simpson's diversity index across productive rearrangements. The table was pulled from immuneACCESS by TCRdb, which kept in-frame rearrangements only. Such tables lose some clones; where checked, under half of the loss comes from unresolved V genes, and the rest has no known cause. The V and J calls and clone size come from that table; D and trimming were worked out from the DNA. This sample holds 200,000 to 250,000 clones; approximately 77% were observed only once. Less than 4% of the sample comes from the top ten.

Collaborating institutions collected whole blood in K2EDTA tubes following their own protocols. For TCRbeta analysis, collaborator samples were shipped as frozen whole blood, as isolated PBMCs, or as DNA extracted from either sample type. About this clone: This receptor's antigen is unknown. Base-call qualities are not available, and no considerably larger clone is one nucleotide away.

The receptor was derived from a woman at least 80 years old with acute or convalescent COVID-19. The sample was peripheral blood. The V and J segments used are TRBV7-6 and TRBJ2-2; 7 junctional bases match TRBD1. At the DNA level, the sequence is TGTGCCAGCAGCTTAGGGACAGGAAACACCGGGGAGCTGTTTTTT. It translates to CASSLGTGNTGELFF.